This T cell receptor beta chain comes out of a study of T cells in Graves' hyperthyroidism and ophthalmopathy (dated by TCRdb to between 2018 and 2021). As for the study more broadly: Peripheral blood was sampled at the time of initial diagnosis, prior to any treatment. To identify TCR V-J signatures that set the groups apart, the researchers used a discovery cohort of 100 patients, made up of around 40 with Graves' ophthalmopathy and 57 with stable Graves' hyperthyroidism. Prospective prediction of ophthalmopathy was tested in an independent validation cohort of approximately 18 hyperthyroidism patients and 17 patients who later progressed to ophthalmopathy. The approximately 90 discovery patients were randomly split 7:3 into training and test sets. In addition, the study compared T-cell repertoires in thyroid tissue and in blood from several Graves' hyperthyroidism patients. After sampling, hyperthyroidism patients received methimazole starting at 30 mg daily, and ophthalmopathy patients received high-dose intravenous methylprednisolone. According to the paper, TCR Vbeta CDR3 sequencing was carried out on over 130 peripheral blood samples, which came from 40 to 45 ophthalmopathy, fewer than 80 hyperthyroidism and some 17 progressor patients.

The TCR beta CDR3 regions were amplified from RNA transcripts. The TCR CDR3 was subjected to a first round of RT-PCR using the HTBI primer set and the Qiagen OneStep RT-PCR kit. A second multiplex PCR round built the libraries, followed by size selection and purification. Paired-end sequencing of the libraries was performed with 100 bp reads on an Illumina HiSeq2000. In the original analysis: SOAPnuke was used to process the raw data, throwing out any read that contained adapters or uncalled bases, had a mean Phred below 15, or lacked an exact constant-primer or identifier match. COPE v1.2.5 was used to merge the high-quality paired reads, and each unique nucleotide sequence was defined as a clonotype. MiTCR v1.1 was used to align clonotypes to the IMGT TRBV, TRBD and TRBJ reference segments. The analysis included only V-J combinations with a frequency above 0.0001, which together covered 98% to 99.2% of the repertoires. A TCS score was defined as the ratio between F50 (clonal expansion) and ExV (chaos), using BLOSUM62-based TCRdist between CDR3 peptides within each V-J. Welch's t-statistics and random forest reduced some 510 V-J features to about 13, which were used in a naive Bayes classifier (R e1071). Using fastp trimming at Q25 and MiXCR clonotype assembly, TCRdb reanalyzed the public sequencing data and kept in-frame beta chains. Rows are unified per CDR3 protein, each entry keeping the most common DNA and genes. The V and J calls reflect TCRdb's pipeline rather than the authors' work. The sample has a few hundred thousand distinct CDR3 sequences on record, 15% to 20% of them singletons. The ten largest clones capture approximately 30% of the sample.

General study outcomes and caveats: In validation, progression to ophthalmopathy was predicted by the model with around 71% sensitivity and 72% to 85% specificity, a median of approximately 6.5 months before onset. A model built on a 13 V-J signature distinguished ophthalmopathy from stable hyperthyroidism, reaching 87.88% sensitivity and 81% to 83% specificity in cross-validation and 80%/75% in testing. Most expanded thyroid clonotypes (frequency above 0.001) were also detected in blood, a finding suggesting that blood repertoires may reflect thyroid immune responses. Sample size was not statistically predetermined, and investigators were not blinded to group allocation.

Reading the germline V gene (reference sequence) gives CDR1 SEHNR and CDR2 FQNEAQ. Trimming removed 5 bases from V and 0 bases from J, leaving 13 bases between the germline ends. From the cysteine up to the phenylalanine, the CDR3 has a length of 15 residues. The sequence is cut down to CDR3 DNA, 45 bases in frame from base 1. Ophthalmopathy patients had moderately to severely active disease, with a Clinical Activity Score of 3 or more, a NOSPECS grade of 4 or more, and a disease duration of less than 3 months. Any patient with an uncontrolled infection, another autoimmune disease, pregnancy or lactation was excluded. Diagnoses were based on clinical symptoms, serum thyroxine and TRAb, thyroid ultrasound and orbital computed tomography. PBMCs were separated from roughly 10 ml of fresh peripheral blood using Ficoll-Paque density gradient centrifugation. Trizol reagent was used to extract total RNA, and RNA quality was then checked on an Agilent 2100 Bioanalyzer.

This clonotype was counted ten times or more. No antigen is known for it. No per-base quality is available; no much larger clone lies one base away. The sample was blood. This clonotype originated in a woman between 25 and 40 years old with Graves' ophthalmopathy. The chain joins TRBV7-9 to TRBJ1-1; the D segment cannot be called with confidence. DNA sequence: TGTGCCAGCAGCCCACCATTCGGAATGAACACTGAAGCTTTCTTT. It specifies CASSPPFGMNTEAFF.